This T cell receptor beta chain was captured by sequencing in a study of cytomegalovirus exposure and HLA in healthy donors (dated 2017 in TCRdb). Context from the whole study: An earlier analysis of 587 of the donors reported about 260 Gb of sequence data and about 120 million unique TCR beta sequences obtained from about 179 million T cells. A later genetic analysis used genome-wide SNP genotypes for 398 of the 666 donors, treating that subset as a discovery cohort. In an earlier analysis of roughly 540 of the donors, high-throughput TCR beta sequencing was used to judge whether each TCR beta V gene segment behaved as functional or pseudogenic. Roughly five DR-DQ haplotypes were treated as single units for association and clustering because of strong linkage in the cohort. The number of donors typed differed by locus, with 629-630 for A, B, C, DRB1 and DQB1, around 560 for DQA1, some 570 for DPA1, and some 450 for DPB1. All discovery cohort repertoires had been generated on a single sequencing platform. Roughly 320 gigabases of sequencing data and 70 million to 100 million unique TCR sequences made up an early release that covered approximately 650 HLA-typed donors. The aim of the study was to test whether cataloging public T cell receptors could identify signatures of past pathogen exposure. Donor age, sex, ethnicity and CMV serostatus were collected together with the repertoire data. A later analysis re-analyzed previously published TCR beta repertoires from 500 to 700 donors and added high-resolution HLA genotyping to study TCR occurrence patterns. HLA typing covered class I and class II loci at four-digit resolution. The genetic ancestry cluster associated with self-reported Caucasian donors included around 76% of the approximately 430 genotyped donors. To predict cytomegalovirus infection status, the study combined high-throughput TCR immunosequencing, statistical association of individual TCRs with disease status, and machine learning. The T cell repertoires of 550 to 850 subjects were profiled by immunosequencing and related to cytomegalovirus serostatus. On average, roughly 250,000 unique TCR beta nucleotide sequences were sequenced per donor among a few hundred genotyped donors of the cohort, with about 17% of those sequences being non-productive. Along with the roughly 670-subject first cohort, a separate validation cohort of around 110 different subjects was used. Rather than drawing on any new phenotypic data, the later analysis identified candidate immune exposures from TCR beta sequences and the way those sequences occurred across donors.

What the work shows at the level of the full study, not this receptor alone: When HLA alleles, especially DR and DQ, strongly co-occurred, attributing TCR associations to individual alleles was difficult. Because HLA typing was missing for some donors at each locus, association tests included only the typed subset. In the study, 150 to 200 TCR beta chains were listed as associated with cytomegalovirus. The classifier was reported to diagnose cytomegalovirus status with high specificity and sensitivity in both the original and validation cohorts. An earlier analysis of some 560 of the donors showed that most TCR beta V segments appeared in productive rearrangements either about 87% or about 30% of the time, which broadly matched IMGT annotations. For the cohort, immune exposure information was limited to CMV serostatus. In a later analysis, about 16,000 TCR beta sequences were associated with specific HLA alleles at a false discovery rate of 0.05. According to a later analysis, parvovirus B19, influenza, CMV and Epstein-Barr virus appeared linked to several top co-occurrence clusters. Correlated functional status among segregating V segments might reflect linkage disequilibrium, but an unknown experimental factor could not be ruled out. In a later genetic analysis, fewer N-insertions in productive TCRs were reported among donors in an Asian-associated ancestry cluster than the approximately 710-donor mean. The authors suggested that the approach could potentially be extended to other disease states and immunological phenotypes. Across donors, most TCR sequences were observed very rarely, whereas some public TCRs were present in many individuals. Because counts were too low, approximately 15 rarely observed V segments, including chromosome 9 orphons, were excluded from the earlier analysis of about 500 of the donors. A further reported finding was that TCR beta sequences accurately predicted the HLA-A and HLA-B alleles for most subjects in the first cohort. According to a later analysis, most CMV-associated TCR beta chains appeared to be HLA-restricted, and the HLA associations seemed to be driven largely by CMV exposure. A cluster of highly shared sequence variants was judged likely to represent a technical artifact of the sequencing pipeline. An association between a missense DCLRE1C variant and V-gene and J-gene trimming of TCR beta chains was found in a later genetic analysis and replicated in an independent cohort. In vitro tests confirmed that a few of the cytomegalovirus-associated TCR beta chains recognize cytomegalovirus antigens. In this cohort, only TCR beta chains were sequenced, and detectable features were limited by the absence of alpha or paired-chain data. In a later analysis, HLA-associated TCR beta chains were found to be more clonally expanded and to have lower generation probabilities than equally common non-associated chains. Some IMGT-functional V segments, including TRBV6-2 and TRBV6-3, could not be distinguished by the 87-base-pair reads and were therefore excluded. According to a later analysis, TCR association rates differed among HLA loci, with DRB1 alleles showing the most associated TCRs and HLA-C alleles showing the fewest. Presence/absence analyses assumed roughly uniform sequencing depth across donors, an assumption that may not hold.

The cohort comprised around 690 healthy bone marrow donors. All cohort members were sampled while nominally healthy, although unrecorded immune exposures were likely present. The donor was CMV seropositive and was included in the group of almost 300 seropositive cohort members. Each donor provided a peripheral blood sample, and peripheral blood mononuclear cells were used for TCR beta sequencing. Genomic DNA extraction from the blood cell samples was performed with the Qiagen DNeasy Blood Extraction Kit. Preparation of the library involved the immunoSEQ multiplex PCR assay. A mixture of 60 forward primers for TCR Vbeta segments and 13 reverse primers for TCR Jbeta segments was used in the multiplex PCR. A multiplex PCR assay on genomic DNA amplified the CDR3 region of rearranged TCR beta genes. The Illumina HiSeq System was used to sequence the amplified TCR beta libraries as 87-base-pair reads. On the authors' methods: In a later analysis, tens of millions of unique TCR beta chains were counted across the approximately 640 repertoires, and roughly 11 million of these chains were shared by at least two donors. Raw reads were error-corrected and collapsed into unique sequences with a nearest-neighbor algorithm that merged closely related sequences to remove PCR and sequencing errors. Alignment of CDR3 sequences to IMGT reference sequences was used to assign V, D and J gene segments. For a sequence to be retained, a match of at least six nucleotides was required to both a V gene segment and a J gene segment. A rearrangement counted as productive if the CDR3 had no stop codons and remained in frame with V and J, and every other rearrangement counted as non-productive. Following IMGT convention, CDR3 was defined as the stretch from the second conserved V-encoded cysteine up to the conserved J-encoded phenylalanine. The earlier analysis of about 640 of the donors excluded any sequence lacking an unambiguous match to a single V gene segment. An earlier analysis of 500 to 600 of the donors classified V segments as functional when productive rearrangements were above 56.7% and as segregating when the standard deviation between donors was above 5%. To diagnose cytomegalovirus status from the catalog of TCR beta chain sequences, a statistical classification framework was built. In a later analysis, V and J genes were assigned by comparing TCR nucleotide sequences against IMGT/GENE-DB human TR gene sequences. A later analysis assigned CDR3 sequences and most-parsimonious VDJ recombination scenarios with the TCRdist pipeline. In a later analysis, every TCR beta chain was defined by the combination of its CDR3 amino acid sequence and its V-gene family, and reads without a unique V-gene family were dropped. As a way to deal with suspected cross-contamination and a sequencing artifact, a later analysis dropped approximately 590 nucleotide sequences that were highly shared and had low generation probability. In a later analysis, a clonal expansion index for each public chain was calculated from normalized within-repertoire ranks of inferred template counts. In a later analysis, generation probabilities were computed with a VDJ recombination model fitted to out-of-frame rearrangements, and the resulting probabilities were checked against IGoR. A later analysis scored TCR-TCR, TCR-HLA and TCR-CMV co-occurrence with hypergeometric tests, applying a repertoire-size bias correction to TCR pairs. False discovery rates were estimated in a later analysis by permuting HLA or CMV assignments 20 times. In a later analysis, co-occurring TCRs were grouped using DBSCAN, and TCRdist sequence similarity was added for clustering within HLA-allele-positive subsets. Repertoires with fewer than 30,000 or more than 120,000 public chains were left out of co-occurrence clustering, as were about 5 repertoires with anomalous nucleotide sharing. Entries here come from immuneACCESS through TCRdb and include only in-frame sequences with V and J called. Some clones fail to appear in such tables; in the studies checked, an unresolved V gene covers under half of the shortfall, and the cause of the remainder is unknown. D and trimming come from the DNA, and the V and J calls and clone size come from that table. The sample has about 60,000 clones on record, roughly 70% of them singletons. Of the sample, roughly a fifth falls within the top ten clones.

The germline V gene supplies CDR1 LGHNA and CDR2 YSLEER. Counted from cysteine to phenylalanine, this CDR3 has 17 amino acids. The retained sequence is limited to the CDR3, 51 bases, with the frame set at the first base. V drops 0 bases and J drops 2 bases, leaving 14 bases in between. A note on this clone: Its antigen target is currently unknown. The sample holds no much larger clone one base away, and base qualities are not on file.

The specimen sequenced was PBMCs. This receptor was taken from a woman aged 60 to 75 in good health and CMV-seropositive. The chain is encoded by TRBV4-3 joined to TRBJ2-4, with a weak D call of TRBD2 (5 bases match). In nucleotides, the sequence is TGCGCCAGCAGCCAAGATGCGAATAGCGCAACCAAAAACATTCAGTACTTC. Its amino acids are CASSQDANSATKNIQYF.